The next 27 T cell receptor beta chains were all read from a single sample in a study of molecular identifiers for immune sequencing clone quantification. MiXCR was run by TCRdb on the PCR reads, yielding one entry per CDR3 protein. The profile shows about 86,000 distinct CDR3 sequences, about 23% of them singletons. Sequences were obtained from naive CD8+ T cells from blood, with Jurkat cell RNA spiked in. The subset here: FACS-sorted CD8+CD4-CCR7+CD45RA+ naive T cells. All receptors come from a human donor in good health. Some libraries in this study had Jurkat cell RNA spiked in.

This clonotype was seen a few times. The CDR3 bases are TGTGCCAGTGCTACAGGGGTCGGTCAGCCCCAGCATTTT. Amino acids: CASATGVGQPQHF. The J gene is TRBJ1-5, the V gene TRBV19; 7 nucleotides line up with TRBD1. The trim removed 8 bases at V and 6 bases at J, leaving 7 bases unmatched. CDR1 LNHDA and CDR2 SQIVND come from the germline V gene (reference sequence). This CDR3 comprises 13 residues.

This clonotype was picked up many times. V gene TRBV20-1 combines with J gene TRBJ1-1; 9 nucleotides line up with TRBD1. Per germline, CDR1 DFQATT and CDR2 SNEGSKA (reference sequence). The CDR3 totals 13 residues. V lost 7 bases and J lost 3; bases outside the gene matches: 6. CDR3 in DNA: TGCAGTGTAAGGACAGGGGTTCACACTGAAGCTTTCTTT. This sequence encodes CSVRTGVHTEAFF.

In this sample, this clonotype turned up many times. The rearrangement joins TRBV2 to TRBJ2-5, with D unresolved. With 10 bases removed from V and 4 bases from J, the gap between germline ends came to 16 bases. CDR1 and CDR2 (germline): SNHLY, FYNNEI. The CDR3 has 13 amino acids. This chain's CDR3 is CAILVTPGETQYF. The CDR3 nucleotides read TGTGCCATCCTTGTCACCCCCGGAGAGACCCAGTACTTC.

Concerning this clonotype: A much larger clone sits a single nucleotide away, making a read error possible. The CDR3 is CAVTGRGEKLFF. CDR3 DNA: TGTGCCGTGACAGGGAGGGGTGAAAAACTGTTTTTT. The chain joins TRBV2 to TRBJ1-4, with TRBD1 identical over 7 bases. J was trimmed by 7 bases and V by 11 bases; bases with no gene match: 7. CDR1 SNHLY and CDR2 FYNNEI come from the germline V gene. This CDR3 is 12 amino acids long.

This clonotype has just a few counts. The chain recombines TRBV11-2 with TRBJ1-6; no clear D gene. Trimming cost V 5 bases and J 9 bases, with 17 bases left between them. The CDR3 is made up of 15 amino acids. The V gene's germline CDR1 is SGHAT and CDR2 FQNNGV. This CDR3 is CASSPPDGLGSPLHF. The CDR3 nucleotides read TGTGCCAGCAGCCCCCCGGACGGACTGGGTTCACCCCTCCACTTT.

The chain is built from TRBV28 and TRBJ1-5, with D unclear. The CDR3 runs to 16 residues. The V gene's germline CDR1 is MDHEN and CDR2 SYDVKM. The V gene lost 0 bases and the J gene lost 0 bases, with 9 bases spanning the gap. The CDR3 protein is CASSLWTEISNQPQHF. CDR3 DNA sequence: TGTGCCAGCAGTTTATGGACCGAAATTAGCAATCAGCCCCAGCATTTT.

This clonotype has at least ten counts. The V gene is TRBV4-2, the J gene TRBJ2-4; possible D gene TRBD1, 6 bases. The germline gives CDR1 LGHNA, CDR2 YNFKEQ. The CDR3 spans 15 residues. V lost 1 base and J lost 5, with 12 bases in between. For the CDR3, the DNA is TGTGCCAGCAGCCAAGGATACAGGGACGAAAACATTCAGTACTTC. Translated, it gives CASSQGYRDENIQYF.

A few counts support this clonotype. A read error is possible here, since a much larger clone lies one base away. The chain couples TRBV12-3 or TRBV12-4 to TRBJ2-5; 7 positions agree with TRBD2. V dropped 1 base and J dropped 7; count of bases not matched to a gene: 15. CDR3 length: 17 amino acids. CDR3 coding DNA: TGTGCCAGCAGTTTAGGGGAGGGAGGAGAGTTTTTAGTGACCCAGTACTTC. It yields the protein CASSLGEGGEFLVTQYF.

This clonotype was observed at least ten times. V and J are TRBV5-1 and TRBJ2-3, with no clear D. The V end was cut by 4 bases, the J end by 4 bases, with 10 bases between. The CDR3 loop spans 13 amino acids. CDR1 is SGHRS, CDR2 YFSETQ, per germline. CDR3 bases: TGCGCCAGCAGCGCCCTAGGCCCAGATACGCAGTATTTT. Translating gives CASSALGPDTQYF.

The DNA for the CDR3 is TGTGCCAGTAGTCTTGCAGGGGCTTCCTGCAATCAGCCCCAGCATTTT. It yields the protein CASSLAGASCNQPQHF. This sequence joins TRBV19 and TRBJ1-5; possibly TRBD1 for D (6 bases). CDR1 and CDR2 from the germline V gene are LNHDA and SQIVND (reference sequence). The CDR3 is made up of 16 amino acids. The V end lost 5 bases, the J end lost 2 bases, and 16 bases lay between the germline ends.

This clonotype was observed a handful of times. Being one base from a much bigger clone, this may be a read error. The chain recombines TRBV25-1 with TRBJ2-5; the D is unclear. The CDR3 totals 13 residues. Per the germline V gene, CDR1 is MGHDK and CDR2 is SYGVNS. CDR3 loop: CASSGWGFETQHF. The CDR3 DNA is TGTGCCAGCAGTGGATGGGGATTTGAGACCCAGCACTTC.

This clonotype was counted a few times. V gene TRBV20-1 combines with J gene TRBJ1-5; D gene ambiguous. The CDR3 sequence is 17 residues long. V dropped 0 bases and J dropped 0 bases, with 15 bases sitting between them. Germline CDR1 reads DFQATT; CDR2 reads SNEGSKA (reference sequence). The DNA of the CDR3 is TGCAGTGCTAGAGATTTGGGGTCCGATAATAGCAATCAGCCCCAGCATTTT. It translates to CSARDLGSDNSNQPQHF.

In its sample, this clonotype was seen many times. This chain connects TRBV27 to TRBJ2-1; TRBD2 matches at 10 bases. V lost 2 bases, J lost 2 bases, and 3 bases stayed unmatched. Germline V gene lookup returns CDR1 MNHEY and CDR2 SMNVEV (reference sequence). CDR3 length: 16 amino acids. The CDR3 here is CASSLTSGATYNEQFF. CDR3 in DNA: TGTGCCAGCAGTTTAACTAGCGGGGCCACCTACAATGAGCAGTTCTTC.

The chain carries TRBV27 and TRBJ2-7; perhaps D is TRBD1 or TRBD2 (5 bases each). CDR1 is MNHEY, CDR2 SMNVEV, per germline (reference sequence). The CDR3 has 13 amino acids. Trimming stripped 7 bases from V and 6 bases from J, with 16 bases between. CDR3: CASKGLGSLEQYF. CDR3 nucleotide sequence: TGTGCCAGCAAGGGGCTAGGGAGTCTCGAGCAGTACTTC.

Many counts were recorded for this clonotype. The gene calls are TRBV4-3 and TRBJ2-1; unclear D gene. The CDR3 is 15 residues long. Trimming took off 0 bases at V and 8 bases at J, with 14 bases between the two ends. Germline V gene data show CDR1 as LGHNA and CDR2 as YSLEER. The CDR3: CASSQEWQLPHEQFF. CDR3 sequence (DNA): TGCGCCAGCAGCCAAGAGTGGCAGCTCCCCCATGAGCAGTTCTTC.

The chain recombines TRBV12-3 or TRBV12-4 with TRBJ2-2; D unclear. The CDR3 has 16 amino acids. Trimming pared 6 bases from V and 1 base from J, leaving 15 bases between. CDR3 region: CASRFLSWGNTGELFF. The DNA for the CDR3 is TGTGCCAGCAGATTCCTGTCGTGGGGGAACACCGGGGAGCTGTTTTTT.

The chain links TRBV6-1 to TRBJ2-5; maybe TRBD1 (5 bases). There are 15 residues in the CDR3. In germline, CDR1 is MNHNS, CDR2 SASEGT. The V end lost 6 bases, the J end lost 5 bases, and 19 bases lay between the germline ends. CDR3 sequence: CASRDRDSMRETQYF. Here the CDR3 DNA reads TGTGCCAGCAGGGATCGAGACAGTATGAGGGAGACCCAGTACTTC.

The chain uses TRBV29-1 and TRBJ2-2, with D unclear. The CDR3 consists of 12 residues. The V and J ends lost 3 bases and 4 bases respectively, with 6 bases between them. CDR1 and CDR2 (germline): SQVTM, ANQGSEA. Written as DNA, the CDR3 is TGCAGCGTTGAGGGCCTCACCGGGGAGCTGTTTTTT. It codes for CSVEGLTGELFF.

This clonotype was picked up many times. The gene calls are TRBV28 and TRBJ1-5; D not resolved. V was cut by 4 bases and J by 6 bases, with 13 bases left in between. Looked up from germline, CDR1 is MDHEN and CDR2 is SYDVKM. The CDR3 is 14 residues long. CDR3 loop: CASSSTVGTQPQHF. The CDR3 region has the DNA TGTGCCAGCAGTTCCACAGTTGGTACTCAGCCCCAGCATTTT.

Details on this clonotype: The germline gene is not matched at one end of the junction; a read error may be the cause. V and J are TRBV4-3 and TRBJ2-6; D is possibly TRBD2 (6 bases). CDR3 length: 17 amino acids. Germline CDR1 is LGHNA and CDR2 is YSLEER. The CDR3 is CASSQDRRGTGANVLAF. The CDR3 nucleotides read TGCGCCAGCAGCCAAGATCGGCGGGGCACTGGGGCCAACGTCCTGGCTTTC.

About this clonotype: A much more abundant neighbour one base away suggests this may be a read error. CDR3 in DNA: TGTGCCAGCACCGTAAGCGTGGGGGGTGAAGCTTTCTTT. Encoded protein: CASTVSVGGEAFF. The rearrangement links TRBV7-3 to TRBJ1-1, with D tentatively TRBD1 (5 bases). Between the trimmed V and J ends, which lost 7 bases and 7 bases, there was a span of 16 bases. The CDR3 totals 13 residues. The germline V gene has CDR1 SGHTA and CDR2 FQGTGA. The entire variable domain, with the rest obtained from reference TRBV7-3 and TRBJ1-1, is as follows: GAGVSQTPSNKVTEKGKYVELRCDPISGHTALYWYRQSLGQGPEFLIYFQGTGAADDSGLPNDRFFAVRPEGSVSTLKIQRTERGDSAVYLCASTVSVGGEAFFGQGTRLTVV.

This clonotype was seen just once. A much larger clone is a single base away; this may be a read error. The chain is built from TRBV19 and TRBJ1-2; D is uncertain. The germline V gene has CDR1 LNHDA and CDR2 SQIVND (reference sequence). The CDR3 spans 12 residues. CDR3 bases: TGTGCCAGTGGTATCGGGAACTATGGCTACACCTTC. Its translation is CASGIGNYGYTF.

About this clonotype: The germline gene is not matched at one end of the junction; a read error may be the cause. The J gene is TRBJ2-7, the V gene TRBV6-6; the D gene is possibly TRBD2 (6 bases). The CDR3 covers 13 residues. CDR1 MNHNY and CDR2 SVGAGI come from the germline V gene (reference sequence). DNA for the CDR3: TGTGCCAGCAATTACGGGAGCTCCTACGAGCAGTACTTC. This gives the protein CASNYGSSYEQYF.

The CDR3 DNA is TGTGCCAGTCAAAAAACAGGGAGCTCCTACGAGCAGTACTTC. Protein product: CASQKTGSSYEQYF. The chain has TRBV19 and TRBJ2-7, with a tentative D call TRBD1 (6 bases). This CDR3 is 14 amino acids long. CDR1 and CDR2 from the germline V gene are LNHDA and SQIVND (reference sequence). Trimming stripped 8 bases from V and 0 bases from J, with 14 bases between.

This sequence joins TRBV25-1 and TRBJ2-1; 7 bases line up with TRBD2. CDR1 MGHDK and CDR2 SYGVNS come from the germline V gene. V lost 6 bases to trimming and J lost 9 bases; unmatched junction nucleotides: 2. There are 11 residues in the CDR3. The CDR3: CASSPGGEQFF. CDR3 nucleotides: TGTGCCAGCAGCCCGGGGGGTGAGCAGTTCTTC.

In regard to this clonotype: A single base separates this from a much larger clone, so it may be a read error. The CDR3 region is CASSATGSNVLTF. The CDR3 nucleotides read TGTGCCAGCAGCGCGACTGGGTCCAACGTCCTGACTTTC. The V gene is TRBV7-2, the J gene TRBJ2-6; D call uncertain. The CDR3 has 13 residues. Germline CDR1 SGHTA, CDR2 FQGNSA.

As concerns this clonotype: The junction does not match germline at one end; this may be a read error. This chain links TRBV5-3 with TRBJ2-7; D gene ambiguous. TRBV5-3 is an open reading frame, and its role is uncertain. This CDR3 contains 15 residues. CDR3 sequence (DNA): TGTGCCAGCAGCTTGTTTCAGTGGGGTCCTAACGAGCAGTACTTC. It codes for CASSLFQWGPNEQYF.